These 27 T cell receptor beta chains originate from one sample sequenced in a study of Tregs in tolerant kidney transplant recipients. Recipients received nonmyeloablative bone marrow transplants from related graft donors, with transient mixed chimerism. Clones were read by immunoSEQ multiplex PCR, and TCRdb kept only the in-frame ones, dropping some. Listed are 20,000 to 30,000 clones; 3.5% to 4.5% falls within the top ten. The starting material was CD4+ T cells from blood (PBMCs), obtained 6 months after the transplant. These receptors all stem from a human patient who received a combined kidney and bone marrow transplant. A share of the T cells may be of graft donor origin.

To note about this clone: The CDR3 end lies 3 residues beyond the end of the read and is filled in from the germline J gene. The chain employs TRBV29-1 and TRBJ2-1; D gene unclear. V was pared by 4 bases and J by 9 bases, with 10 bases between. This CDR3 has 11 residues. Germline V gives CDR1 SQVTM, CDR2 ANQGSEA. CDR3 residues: CSVAPKVEQFF. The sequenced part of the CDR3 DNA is TGCAGCGTTGCCCCCAAGGTTGAG.

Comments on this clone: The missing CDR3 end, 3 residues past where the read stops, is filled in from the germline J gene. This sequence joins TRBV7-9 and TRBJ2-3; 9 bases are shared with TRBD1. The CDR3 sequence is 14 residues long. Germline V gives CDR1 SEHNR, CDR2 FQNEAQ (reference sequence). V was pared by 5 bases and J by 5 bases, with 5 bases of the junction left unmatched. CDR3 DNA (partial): TGTGCCAGCAGCCAGGGACAGGGAGTAGATACG. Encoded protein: CASSQGQGVDT. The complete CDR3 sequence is CASSQGQGVDTQYF.

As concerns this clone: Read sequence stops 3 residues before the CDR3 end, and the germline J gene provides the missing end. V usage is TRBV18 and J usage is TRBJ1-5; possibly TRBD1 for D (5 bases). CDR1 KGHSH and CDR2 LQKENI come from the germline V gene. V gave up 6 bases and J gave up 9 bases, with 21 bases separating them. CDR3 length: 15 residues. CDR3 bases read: TGTGCCAGCTCCACCCCCCGGGACCCCGGGGGGCCC. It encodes CASSTPRDPGGP. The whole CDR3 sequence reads CASSTPRDPGGPQHF.

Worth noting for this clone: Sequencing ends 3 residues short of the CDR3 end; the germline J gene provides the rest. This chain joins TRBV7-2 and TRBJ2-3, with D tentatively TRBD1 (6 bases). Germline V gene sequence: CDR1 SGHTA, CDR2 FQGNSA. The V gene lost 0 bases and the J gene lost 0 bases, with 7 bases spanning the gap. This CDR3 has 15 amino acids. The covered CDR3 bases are TGTGCCAGCAGCTTAGCGGGGGCAAGCACAGATACG. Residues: CASSLAGASTDT. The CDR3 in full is CASSLAGASTDTQYF.

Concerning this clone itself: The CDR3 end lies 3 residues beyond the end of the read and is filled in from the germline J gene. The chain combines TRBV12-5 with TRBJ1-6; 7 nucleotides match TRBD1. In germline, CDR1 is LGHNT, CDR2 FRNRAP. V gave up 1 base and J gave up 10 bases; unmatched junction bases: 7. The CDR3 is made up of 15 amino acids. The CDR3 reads CASGLDRTGGSPLHF. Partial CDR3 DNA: TGTGCTAGTGGTTTGGATCGGACAGGAGGCTCACCC. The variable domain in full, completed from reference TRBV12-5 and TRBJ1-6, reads DARVTQTPRHKVTEMGQEVTMRCQPILGHNTVFWYRQTMMQGLELLAYFRNRAPLDDSGMPKDRFSAEMPDATLATLKIQPSEPRDSAVYFCASGLDRTGGSPLHFGNGTRLTVT.

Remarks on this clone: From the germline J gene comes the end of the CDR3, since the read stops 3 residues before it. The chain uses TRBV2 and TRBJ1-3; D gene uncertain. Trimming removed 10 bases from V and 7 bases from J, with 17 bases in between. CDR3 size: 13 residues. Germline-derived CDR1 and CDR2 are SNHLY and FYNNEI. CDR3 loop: CATLPGRGNTIYF. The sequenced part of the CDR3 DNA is TGTGCCACTCTACCGGGGAGAGGTAACACC.

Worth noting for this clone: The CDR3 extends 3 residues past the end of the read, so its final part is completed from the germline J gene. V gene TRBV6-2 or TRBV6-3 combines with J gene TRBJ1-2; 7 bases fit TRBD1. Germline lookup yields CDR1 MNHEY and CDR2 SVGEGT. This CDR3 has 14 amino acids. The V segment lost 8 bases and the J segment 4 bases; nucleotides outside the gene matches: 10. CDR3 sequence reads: CASLRRGRGYGYTF. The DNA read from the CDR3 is TGTGCCAGCCTTAGAAGGGGGCGCGGCTATGGC.

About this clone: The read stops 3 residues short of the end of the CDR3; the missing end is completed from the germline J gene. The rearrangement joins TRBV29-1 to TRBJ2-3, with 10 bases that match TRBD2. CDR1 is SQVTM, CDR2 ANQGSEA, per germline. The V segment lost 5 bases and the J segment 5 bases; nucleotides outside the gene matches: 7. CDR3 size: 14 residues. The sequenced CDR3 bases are TGCAGCGTTAAAAGCGGGAGGGCGAAAGATACG. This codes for CSVKSGRAKDT. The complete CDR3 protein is CSVKSGRAKDTQYF.

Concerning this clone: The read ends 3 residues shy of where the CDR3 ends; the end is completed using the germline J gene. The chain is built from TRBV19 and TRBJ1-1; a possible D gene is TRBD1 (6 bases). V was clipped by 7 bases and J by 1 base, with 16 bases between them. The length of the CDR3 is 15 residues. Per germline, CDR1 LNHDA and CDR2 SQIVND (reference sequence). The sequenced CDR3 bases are TGTGCCAGTAATATTCGGGACAATCAGAACACTGAA. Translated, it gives CASNIRDNQNTE. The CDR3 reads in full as CASNIRDNQNTEAFF.

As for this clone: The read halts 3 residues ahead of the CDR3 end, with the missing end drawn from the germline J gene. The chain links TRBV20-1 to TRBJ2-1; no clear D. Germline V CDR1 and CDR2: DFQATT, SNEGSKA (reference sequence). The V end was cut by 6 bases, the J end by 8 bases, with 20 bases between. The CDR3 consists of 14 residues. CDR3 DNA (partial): TGCAGTGCCCCTGCCAGGCGAGCCAGAGATGAG. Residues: CSAPARRARDE. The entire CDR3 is CSAPARRARDEQFF.

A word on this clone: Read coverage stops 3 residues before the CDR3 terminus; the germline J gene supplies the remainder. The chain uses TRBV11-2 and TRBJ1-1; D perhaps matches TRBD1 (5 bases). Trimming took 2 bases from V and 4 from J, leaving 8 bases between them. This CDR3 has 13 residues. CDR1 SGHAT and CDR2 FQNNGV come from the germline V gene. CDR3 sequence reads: CASSLRGGTEAFF. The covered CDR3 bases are TGTGCCAGCAGCTTAAGGGGCGGCACTGAA.

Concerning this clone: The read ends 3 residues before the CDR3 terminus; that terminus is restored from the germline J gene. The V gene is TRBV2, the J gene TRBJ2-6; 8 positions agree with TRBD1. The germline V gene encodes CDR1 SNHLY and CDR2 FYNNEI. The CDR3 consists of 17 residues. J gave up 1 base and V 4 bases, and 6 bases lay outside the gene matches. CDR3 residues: CASSGRTGRSGANVLTF. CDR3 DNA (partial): TGTGCCAGCAGTGGGCGGACAGGGCGGTCTGGGGCCAACGTC. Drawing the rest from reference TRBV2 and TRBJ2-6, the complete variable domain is EPEVTQTPSHQVTQMGQEVILRCVPISNHLYFYWYRQILGQKVEFLVSFYNNEISEKSEIFDDQFSVERPDGSNFTLKIRSTKLEDSAMYFCASSGRTGRSGANVLTFGAGSRLTVL.

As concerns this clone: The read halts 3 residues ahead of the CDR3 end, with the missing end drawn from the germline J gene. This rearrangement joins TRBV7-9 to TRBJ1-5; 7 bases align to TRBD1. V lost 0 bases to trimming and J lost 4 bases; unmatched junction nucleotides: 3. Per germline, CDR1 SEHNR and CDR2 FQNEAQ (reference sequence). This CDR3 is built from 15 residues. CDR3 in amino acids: CASSLATGINQPQHF. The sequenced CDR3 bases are TGTGCCAGCAGCTTAGCGACAGGGATTAATCAGCCC.

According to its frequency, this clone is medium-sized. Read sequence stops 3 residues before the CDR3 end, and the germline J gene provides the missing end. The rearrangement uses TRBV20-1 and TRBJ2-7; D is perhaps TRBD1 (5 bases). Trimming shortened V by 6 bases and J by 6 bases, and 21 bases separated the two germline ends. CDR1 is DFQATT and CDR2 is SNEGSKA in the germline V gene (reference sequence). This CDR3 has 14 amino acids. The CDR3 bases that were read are TGCAGTGCCCCCCCCAGGGCGACTGACCTCGAG. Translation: CSAPPRATDLE. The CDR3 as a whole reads CSAPPRATDLEQYF.

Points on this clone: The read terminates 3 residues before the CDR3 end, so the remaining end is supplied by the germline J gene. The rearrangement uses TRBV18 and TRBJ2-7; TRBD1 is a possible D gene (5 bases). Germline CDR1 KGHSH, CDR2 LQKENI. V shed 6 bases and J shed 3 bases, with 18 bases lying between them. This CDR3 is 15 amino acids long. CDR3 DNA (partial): TGTGCCAGCTCGGCGACAGTTCGGGTCTTCTACGAG. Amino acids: CASSATVRVFYE. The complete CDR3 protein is CASSATVRVFYEQYF.

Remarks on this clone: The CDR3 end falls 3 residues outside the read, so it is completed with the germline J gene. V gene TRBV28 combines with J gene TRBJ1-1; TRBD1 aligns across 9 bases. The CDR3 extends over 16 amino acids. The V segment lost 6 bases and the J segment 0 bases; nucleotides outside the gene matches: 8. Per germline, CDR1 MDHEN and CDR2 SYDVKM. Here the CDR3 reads CASRDLTGGLNTEAFF. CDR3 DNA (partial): TGTGCCAGCAGGGACCTGACAGGGGGTTTGAACACTGAA.

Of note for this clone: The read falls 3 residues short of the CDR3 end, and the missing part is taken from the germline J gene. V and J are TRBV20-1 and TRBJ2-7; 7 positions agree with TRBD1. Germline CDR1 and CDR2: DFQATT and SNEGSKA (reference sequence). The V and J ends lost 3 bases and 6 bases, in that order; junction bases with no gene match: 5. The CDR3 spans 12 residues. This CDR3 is CSASRQGPEQYF. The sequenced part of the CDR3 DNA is TGCAGTGCTAGCAGACAGGGTCCCGAG.

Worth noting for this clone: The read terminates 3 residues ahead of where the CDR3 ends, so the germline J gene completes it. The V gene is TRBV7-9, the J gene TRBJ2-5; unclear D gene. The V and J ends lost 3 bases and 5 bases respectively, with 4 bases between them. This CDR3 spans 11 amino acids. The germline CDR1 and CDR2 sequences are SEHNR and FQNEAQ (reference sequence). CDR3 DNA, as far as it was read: TGTGCCAGCAGCTTCCTTGAGACC. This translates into CASSFLET. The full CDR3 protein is CASSFLETQYF.

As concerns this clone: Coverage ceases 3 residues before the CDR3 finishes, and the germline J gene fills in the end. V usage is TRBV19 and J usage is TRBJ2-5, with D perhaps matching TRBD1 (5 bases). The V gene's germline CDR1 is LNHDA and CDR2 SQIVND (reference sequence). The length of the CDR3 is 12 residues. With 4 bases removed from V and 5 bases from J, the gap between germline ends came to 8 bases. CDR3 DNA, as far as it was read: TGTGCCAGTAGTAGGGGCGCGGAGACC. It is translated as CASSRGAET. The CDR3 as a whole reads CASSRGAETQYF.

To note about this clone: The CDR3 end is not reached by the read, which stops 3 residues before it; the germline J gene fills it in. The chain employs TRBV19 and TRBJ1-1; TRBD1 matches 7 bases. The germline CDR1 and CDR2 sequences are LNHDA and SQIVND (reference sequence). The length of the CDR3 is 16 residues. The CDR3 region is CASSIAGRGLYNEAFF. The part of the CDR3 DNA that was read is TGTGCCAGTAGTATAGCGGGCAGGGGGTTGTACAATGAG.

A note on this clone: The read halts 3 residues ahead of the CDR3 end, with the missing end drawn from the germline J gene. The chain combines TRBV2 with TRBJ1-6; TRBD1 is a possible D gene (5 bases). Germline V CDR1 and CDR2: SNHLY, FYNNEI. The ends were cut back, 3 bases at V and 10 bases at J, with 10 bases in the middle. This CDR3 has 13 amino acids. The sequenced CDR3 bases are TGTGCCAGCAGTGACAGGGTCGGATCACCC. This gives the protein CASSDRVGSP. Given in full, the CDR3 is CASSDRVGSPLHF.

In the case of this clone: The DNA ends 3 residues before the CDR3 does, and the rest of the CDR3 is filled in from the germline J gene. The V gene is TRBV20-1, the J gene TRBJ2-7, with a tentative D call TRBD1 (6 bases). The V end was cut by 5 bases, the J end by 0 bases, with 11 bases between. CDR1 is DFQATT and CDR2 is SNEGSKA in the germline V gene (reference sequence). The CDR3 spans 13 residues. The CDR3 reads CSAPSDSSYEQYF. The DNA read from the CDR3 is TGCAGTGCTCCATCGGACAGCTCCTACGAG.

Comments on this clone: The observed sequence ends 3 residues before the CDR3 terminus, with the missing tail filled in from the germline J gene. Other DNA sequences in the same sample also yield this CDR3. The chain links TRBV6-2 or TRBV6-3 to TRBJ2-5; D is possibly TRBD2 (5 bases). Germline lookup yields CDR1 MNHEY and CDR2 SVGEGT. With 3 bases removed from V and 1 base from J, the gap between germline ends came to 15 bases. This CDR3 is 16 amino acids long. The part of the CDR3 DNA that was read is TGTGCCAGCAGTTATTCGGGGAGCGGAGCCCAAGAGACC. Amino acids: CASSYSGSGAQET. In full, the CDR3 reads CASSYSGSGAQETQYF.

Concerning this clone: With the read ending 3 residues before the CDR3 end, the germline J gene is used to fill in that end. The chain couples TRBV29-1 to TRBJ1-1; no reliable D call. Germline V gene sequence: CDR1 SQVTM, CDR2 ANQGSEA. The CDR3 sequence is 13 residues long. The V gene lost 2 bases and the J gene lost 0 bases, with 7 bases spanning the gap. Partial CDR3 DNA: TGCAGCGTTGAACCCCGTCTGAACACTGAA. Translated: CSVEPRLNTE. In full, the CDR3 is CSVEPRLNTEAFF.

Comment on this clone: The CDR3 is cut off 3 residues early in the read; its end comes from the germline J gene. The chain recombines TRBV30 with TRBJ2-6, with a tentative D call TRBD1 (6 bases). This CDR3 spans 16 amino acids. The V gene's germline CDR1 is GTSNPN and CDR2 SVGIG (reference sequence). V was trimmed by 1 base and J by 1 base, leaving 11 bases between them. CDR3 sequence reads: CAWSGNTGSGANVLTF. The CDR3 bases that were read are TGTGCCTGGAGTGGGAACACAGGGTCTGGGGCCAACGTC.

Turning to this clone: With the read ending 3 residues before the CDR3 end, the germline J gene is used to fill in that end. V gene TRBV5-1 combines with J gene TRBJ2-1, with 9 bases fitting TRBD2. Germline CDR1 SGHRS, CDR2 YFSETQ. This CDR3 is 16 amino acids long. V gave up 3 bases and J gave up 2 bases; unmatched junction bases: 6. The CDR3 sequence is CASSWGGGGAYNEQFF. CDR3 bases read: TGCGCCAGCAGCTGGGGTGGCGGGGGGGCCTACAATGAG.

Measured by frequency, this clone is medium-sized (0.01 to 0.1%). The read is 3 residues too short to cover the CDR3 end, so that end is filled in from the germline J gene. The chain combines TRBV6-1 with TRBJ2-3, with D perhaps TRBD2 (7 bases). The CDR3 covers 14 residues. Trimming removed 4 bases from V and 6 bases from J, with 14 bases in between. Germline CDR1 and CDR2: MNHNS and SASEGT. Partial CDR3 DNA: TGTGCCAGCAGTGCCTGGGGGGGGCGCGATACG. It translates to CASSAWGGRDT. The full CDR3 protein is CASSAWGGRDTQYF.